The clone carrying this T cell receptor beta chain was observed many times. Antigen specificity is unknown. The data belong to a study of CD8 T cells in ankylosing spondylitis. Whole-study findings and limits: Eight or nine highly homologous variants made up a TCR beta motif that seemed to typify ankylosing spondylitis blood. Researchers reportedly found disease-linked clones significantly enriched in matched ankylosing spondylitis synovial fluid.

TCRdb ran MiXCR on the 5' RACE reads and lists one entry per CDR3 protein. The sample lists more than 400,000 distinct CDR3 sequences; approximately 5% were seen once. V lost 1 base, J lost 7 bases, and 10 bases lay in between. This CDR3 spans 13 amino acids. CDR1 is ENHRY, CDR2 SYGVKD, per germline. This clonotype was sampled from a male donor with ankylosing spondylitis. Input material: blood, either unsorted or a sorted T cell fraction (not recorded which). V gene TRBV10-3 combines with J gene TRBJ1-1, with no clear D. CDR3: CAISEYSRGEAFF. CDR3 bases: TGTGCCATCAGTGAGTACTCCCGAGGTGAAGCTTTCTTT.